The 20 T cell receptor beta chains below were found in one sample sequenced in a study of graft-versus-host responses after intestinal transplantation. Clones were read by immunoSEQ multiplex PCR, and TCRdb kept only the in-frame ones, dropping some. The sample holds 45,000 or so clones, roughly 90% seen once. The starting material was PBMCs, obtained 524 days after transplant. The receptor source for this set is a human patient who received an intestinal transplant, so some T cells may come from the graft donor.

The chain employs TRBV4-1 and TRBJ2-5; D not certain. With 1 base removed from V and 1 base from J, the gap between germline ends came to 4 bases. CDR3 size: 13 residues. The V gene's germline CDR1 is MGHRA and CDR2 YSYEKL. CDR3 sequence (DNA): TGCGCCAGCAGCCAAGGTATCCAAGAGACCCAGTACTTC. Translating it yields CASSQGIQETQYF.

The chain recombines TRBV28 with TRBJ1-5; TRBD1 matches at 7 bases. This CDR3 has 13 amino acids. Germline CDR1 reads MDHEN; CDR2 reads SYDVKM. This CDR3 is CVSAGGVNQPQHF. CDR3 coding DNA: TGTGTCTCAGCAGGGGGGGTTAATCAGCCCCAGCATTTT.

The rearrangement links TRBV7-6 to TRBJ1-3; weak D call: TRBD1 (6 bases). The V gene's germline CDR1 is SGHVS and CDR2 FNYEAQ. Between the trimmed V and J ends, which lost 5 bases and 0 bases, there was a span of 11 bases. CDR3 size: 15 residues. CDR3 sequence: CASSRLQGSGNTIYF. Written as DNA, the CDR3 is TGTGCCAGCAGCCGCCTACAGGGCTCTGGAAACACCATATATTTT.

This chain uses TRBV4-1 with TRBJ1-1, with D maybe TRBD1 (5 bases). Germline CDR1 MGHRA, CDR2 YSYEKL. The germline V and J ends were trimmed by 4 bases and 1 base, with 16 bases remaining between them. CDR3 size: 16 residues. The CDR3 here is CASSPQGPRENTEAFF. CDR3 sequence (DNA): TGCGCCAGCAGCCCTCAGGGACCCAGGGAGAACACTGAAGCTTTCTTT.

This chain joins TRBV30 and TRBJ2-6; D unresolved. Germline CDR1 is GTSNPN and CDR2 is SVGIG (reference sequence). The CDR3 is 14 residues long. V lost 5 bases, J lost 0 bases, and 8 bases lay in between. For the CDR3, the DNA is TGTGCCTGGTGCGCAACCTCTGGGGCCAACGTCCTGACTTTC. This codes for CAWCATSGANVLTF. The variable domain in full, completed from reference TRBV30 and TRBJ2-6, reads SQTIHQWPATLVQPVGSPLSLECTVEGTSNPNLYWYRQAAGRGLQLLFYSVGIGQISSEVPQNLSASRPQDRQFILSSKKLLLSDSGFYLCAWCATSGANVLTFGAGSRLTVL.

The rearrangement links TRBV5-1 to TRBJ2-7, with D unclear. This CDR3 contains 12 residues. The germline V gene encodes CDR1 SGHRS and CDR2 YFSETQ. V lost 3 bases to trimming and J lost 4 bases, with 8 bases between them. The CDR3 here is CASSSPPYEQYF. CDR3 bases: TGCGCCAGCAGCTCACCCCCTTACGAGCAGTACTTC.

The CDR3 coding sequence is TGTGCCAGCTCACCTTCGAGCTTACGAAACACCATATATTTT. Translation: CASSPSSLRNTIYF. This chain joins TRBV18 and TRBJ1-3; D uncertain. Germline CDR1 is KGHSH and CDR2 is LQKENI. This CDR3 comprises 14 residues. The V gene lost 3 bases and the J gene lost 5 bases, with 11 bases spanning the gap.

The V and J genes are TRBV7-8 and TRBJ2-5; 8 nucleotides align to TRBD2. Germline V gene data show CDR1 as SGHVS and CDR2 as FQNEAQ. The CDR3 runs 17 residues. With V trimmed by 5 bases and J by 5 bases, 16 bases remained unmatched. CDR3 in amino acids: CASSKTPAGEAWETQYF. CDR3 nucleotide sequence: TGTGCCAGCAGCAAAACCCCAGCGGGAGAGGCCTGGGAGACCCAGTACTTC.

V is TRBV10-3 and J is TRBJ1-6; no clear D gene. The length of the CDR3 is 13 residues. The germline V and J ends were trimmed by 6 bases and 5 bases, with 8 bases remaining between them. Per the germline V gene, CDR1 is ENHRY and CDR2 is SYGVKD. The CDR3 spells CAIRGSHNSPLHF. The CDR3 DNA follows: TGTGCCATCAGGGGTTCTCATAATTCACCCCTCCACTTT.

The sample holds one count of this clone. CDR3 protein: CASSLVRRDNEHEQYF. Written as DNA, the CDR3 is TGTGCCAGCAGCTTGGTTAGGCGGGACAATGAGCACGAGCAGTACTTC. The chain carries TRBV5-6 and TRBJ2-7; D is perhaps TRBD1 or TRBD2 (6 bases each). V was pared by 0 bases and J by 5 bases, with 18 bases between. Germline V gives CDR1 SGHDT, CDR2 YYEEEE. The CDR3 extends over 16 amino acids.

J is TRBJ2-3 and V is TRBV5-4; D is ambiguous. The germline CDR1 and CDR2 sequences are SGHNT and YYREEE (reference sequence). V gave up 10 bases and J gave up 0 bases, with 12 bases separating them. This CDR3 has 13 amino acids. This CDR3 is CAPGSPSTDTQYF. CDR3 DNA: TGTGCCCCAGGAAGCCCCAGCACAGATACGCAGTATTTT.

The genes are TRBV28 and TRBJ1-3; unclear D gene. V lost 11 bases and J 0 bases, leaving 14 bases between the germline ends. This CDR3 spans 14 amino acids. The germline V gene encodes CDR1 MDHEN and CDR2 SYDVKM. The CDR3 DNA reads as TGTGCCGGTCGTCGGAAGGGCTCTGGAAACACCATATATTTT. Translation: CAGRRKGSGNTIYF. Together with reference TRBV28 and TRBJ1-3, the CDR3 gives the full variable domain: DVKVTQSSRYLVKRTGEKVFLECVQDMDHENMFWYRQDPGLGLRLIYFSYDVKMKEKGDIPEGYSVSREKKERFSLILESASTNQTSMYLCAGRRKGSGNTIYFGEGSWLTVV.

V is TRBV15 and J is TRBJ2-3; possible D gene TRBD2, 7 bases. V shed 3 bases and J shed 2 bases, with 12 bases lying between them. The CDR3 is 15 residues long. Germline values: CDR1 LNHNV, CDR2 YYDKDF (reference sequence). CDR3: CATSSRRGATDTQYF. CDR3 sequence (DNA): TGTGCCACCAGCAGCCGACGGGGGGCCACAGATACGCAGTATTTT.

The J gene is TRBJ1-1, the V gene TRBV7-9; the D gene is possibly TRBD1 (5 bases). Germline V gene data show CDR1 as SEHNR and CDR2 as FQNEAQ (reference sequence). CDR3 length equals 14 residues. Between the trimmed V and J ends, which lost 5 bases and 3 bases, there was a span of 13 bases. The CDR3 is CASSPQGRDTEAFF. CDR3 nucleotide sequence: TGTGCCAGCAGCCCTCAGGGTAGGGACACTGAAGCTTTCTTT.

The V and J genes are TRBV15 and TRBJ1-5; D may be TRBD1 (5 bases). Trimming removed 0 bases at V and 0 bases at J, with 18 bases between. CDR1 and CDR2 from the germline V gene are LNHNV and YYDKDF (reference sequence). This CDR3 is built from 19 residues. The CDR3 region has the DNA TGTGCCACCAGCAGAGAGAGGCCGAAGGGACCTTATAGCAATCAGCCCCAGCATTTT. Amino acid sequence: CATSRERPKGPYSNQPQHF.

The chain uses TRBV19 and TRBJ1-1, with D perhaps matching TRBD1 (6 bases). Per germline, CDR1 LNHDA and CDR2 SQIVND (reference sequence). CDR3 length equals 14 residues. Trimming removed 7 bases from V and 4 bases from J, with 16 bases in between. As DNA, the CDR3 is TGTGCCAGTACCCTGACAGGAACGGGCACTGAAGCTTTCTTT. This encodes CASTLTGTGTEAFF. Combining the CDR3 with reference TRBV19 and TRBJ1-1 gives the whole variable domain DGGITQSPKYLFRKEGQNVTLSCEQNLNHDAMYWYRQDPGQGLRLIYYSQIVNDFQKGDIAEGYSVSREKKESFPLTVTSAQKNPTAFYLCASTLTGTGTEAFFGQGTRLTVV.

V gene TRBV29-1 combines with J gene TRBJ2-7, with D perhaps TRBD2 (6 bases). The V gene's germline CDR1 is SQVTM and CDR2 ANQGSEA. This CDR3 region has 13 residues. Trimming took off 6 bases at V and 2 bases at J, with 14 bases between the two ends. CDR3 in amino acids: CSVAGTGTYEQYF. CDR3 in DNA: TGCAGCGTAGCCGGGACTGGTACCTACGAGCAGTACTTC.

V and J are TRBV5-1 and TRBJ2-5, with 8 bases fitting TRBD2. Germline V gene lookup returns CDR1 SGHRS and CDR2 YFSETQ. The V gene end was trimmed by 4 bases and the J gene end by 1 base; junction bases not matched to a gene: 9. The CDR3 totals 16 residues. The CDR3 spells CASSGERGPIQETQYF. Here the CDR3 DNA reads TGCGCCAGCAGCGGAGAGCGGGGGCCAATCCAAGAGACCCAGTACTTC. The full variable domain, completed using reference TRBV5-1 and TRBJ2-5, is KAGVTQTPRYLIKTRGQQVTLSCSPISGHRSVSWYQQTPGQGLQFLFEYFSETQRNKGNFPGRFSGRQFSNSRSEMNVSTLELGDSALYLCASSGERGPIQETQYFGPGTRLLVL.

The V gene is TRBV10-3, the J gene TRBJ1-3, with D hard to call. Trimming pared 3 bases from V and 4 bases from J, leaving 7 bases between. Looked up from germline, CDR1 is ENHRY and CDR2 is SYGVKD. There are 13 residues in the CDR3. The CDR3 region has the DNA TGTGCCATCAGTGAAGGGATCGGAAACACCATATATTTT. Translation gives CAISEGIGNTIYF.

The chain has TRBV4-3 and TRBJ2-2; TRBD2 matches at 7 bases. The V and J ends lost 0 bases and 3 bases, in that order; junction bases with no gene match: 10. This CDR3 spans 18 amino acids. CDR1 LGHNA and CDR2 YSLEER come from the germline V gene. This CDR3 reads CASSQERPGRADTGELFF. The CDR3 DNA sequence: TGCGCCAGCAGCCAAGAAAGACCGGGGAGGGCGGACACCGGGGAGCTGTTTTTT.